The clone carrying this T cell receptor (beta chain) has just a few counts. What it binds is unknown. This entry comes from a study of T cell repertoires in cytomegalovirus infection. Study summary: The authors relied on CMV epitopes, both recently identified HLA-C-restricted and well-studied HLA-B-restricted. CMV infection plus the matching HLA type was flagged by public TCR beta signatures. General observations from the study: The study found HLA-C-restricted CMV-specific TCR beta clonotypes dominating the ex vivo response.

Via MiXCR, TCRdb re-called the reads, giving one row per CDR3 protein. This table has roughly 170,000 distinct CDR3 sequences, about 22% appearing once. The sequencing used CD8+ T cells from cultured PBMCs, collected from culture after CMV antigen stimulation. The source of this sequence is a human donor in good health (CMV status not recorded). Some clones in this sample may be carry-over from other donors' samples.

This chain's CDR3 is CASSSPGTVLSGANVLTF. The CDR3 DNA is TGTGCCAGCAGCTCCCCGGGGACGGTACTCTCTGGGGCCAACGTCCTGACTTTC. The chain combines TRBV7-2 with TRBJ2-6, with D perhaps matching TRBD1 or TRBD2 (5 bases each). V lost 4 bases to trimming and J lost 0 bases, with 16 bases between them. This CDR3 contains 18 residues. Germline V gives CDR1 SGHTA, CDR2 FQGNSA.